The rows below give T cell receptor beta chains drawn from one sample of a study of shared clonotypes between healthy human individuals. Only in-frame clones appear in the TCRdb table, and some are missing; sequencing was by immunoSEQ multiplex PCR. The data hold 1.5 million to 1.9 million clones, with roughly 98% observed a single time. Material: naive CD4+ T cells sorted from blood. The receptor source for this set is a man aged 25 to 40 in good health. The CDR3 runs from the conserved cysteine through the conserved F or W. D genes are given only for firm matches. The size field is filled for only some rows; it gives once, few, many or a size class.

V gene: TRBV4-2; J gene: TRBJ2-1; D gene: -; clone size: -; CDR3 DNA: TGTGCCAGCAGCCAAGTGACGCGCTCCTACAATGAGCAGTTCTTC; CDR3 protein: CASSQVTRSYNEQFF
V gene: TRBV4-2; J gene: TRBJ1-1; D gene: -; clone size: -; CDR3 DNA: TGTGCCAGCAGCCAAGAGAGGGGGGGGAACACTGAAGCTTTCTTT; CDR3 protein: CASSQERGGNTEAFF
V gene: TRBV19; J gene: TRBJ2-2; D gene: -; clone size: -; CDR3 DNA: TGTGCCAGTAGTAGAGCCTGGGGCACGAACACCGGGGAGCTGTTTTTT; CDR3 protein: CASSRAWGTNTGELFF
V gene: TRBV9; J gene: TRBJ2-1; D gene: TRBD1; clone size: -; CDR3 DNA: TGTGCCAGCAGCGTGTCAGGGGGAGTCTCCTACAATGAGCAGTTCTTC; CDR3 protein: CASSVSGGVSYNEQFF
V gene: TRBV19; J gene: TRBJ1-1; D gene: TRBD1; clone size: once; CDR3 DNA: TGTGCCAGTAGTGCCCGAACAGGGGTGAACACTGAAGCTTTCTTT; CDR3 protein: CASSARTGVNTEAFF
V gene: TRBV10-1; J gene: TRBJ2-1; D gene: TRBD2; clone size: -; CDR3 DNA: TGCGCCAGCAGTGAGCCCGGGACTAGCGGGAGAGGTGAGCAGTTCTTC; CDR3 protein: CASSEPGTSGRGEQFF
V gene: TRBV28; J gene: TRBJ2-3; D gene: -; clone size: -; CDR3 DNA: TGTGCCAGCAACGAGGGGGGGACAGATACGCAGTATTTT; CDR3 protein: CASNEGGTDTQYF
V gene: TRBV7-9; J gene: TRBJ1-3; D gene: -; clone size: -; CDR3 DNA: TGTGCCAGCAGCTTTGAACAGGGAGGTGGAAACACCATATATTTT; CDR3 protein: CASSFEQGGGNTIYF
V gene: TRBV9; J gene: TRBJ2-5; D gene: TRBD2; clone size: -; CDR3 DNA: TGTGCCAGCAGCGTAGGAGCTAGCGGGAGAGAGACCCAGTACTTC; CDR3 protein: CASSVGASGRETQYF
V gene: TRBV5-1; J gene: TRBJ1-3; D gene: -; clone size: once; CDR3 DNA: TGCGCCAGCAGCGTAAGCCCCCTGGGTAGCACTGGAAACACCATATATTTT; CDR3 protein: CASSVSPLGSTGNTIYF
V gene: TRBV7-9; J gene: TRBJ1-2; D gene: -; clone size: once; CDR3 DNA: TGTGCCAGCAGCCGAGGCGGGGACGTTCCCTTC; CDR3 protein: CASSRGGDVPF
V gene: TRBV9; J gene: TRBJ1-2; D gene: -; clone size: -; CDR3 DNA: TGTGCCAGCAGCCCAGAGGATAGGGGCCACTATGGCTACACCTTC; CDR3 protein: CASSPEDRGHYGYTF
V gene: TRBV5-1; J gene: TRBJ1-2; D gene: TRBD1; clone size: -; CDR3 DNA: TGCGCCAGCAGCTTGGGCGGGACAGGGGAATTTGACTATGGCTACACCTTC; CDR3 protein: CASSLGGTGEFDYGYTF
V gene: TRBV6-6; J gene: TRBJ1-1; D gene: -; clone size: -; CDR3 DNA: TGTGCCAGCACCCTAGGGGGACACCAGAACACTGAAGCTTTCTTT; CDR3 protein: CASTLGGHQNTEAFF
V gene: TRBV19; J gene: TRBJ2-1; D gene: TRBD2; clone size: -; CDR3 DNA: TGTGCCAGTAGCCCACTAGCGGGGTCCTACAATGAGCAGTTCTTC; CDR3 protein: CASSPLAGSYNEQFF
V gene: TRBV29-1; J gene: TRBJ2-3; D gene: TRBD2; clone size: -; CDR3 DNA: TGCAGCGTTGAAGTCGGGACTAGCGGGAGCACAGATACGCAGTATTTT; CDR3 protein: CSVEVGTSGSTDTQYF
V gene: TRBV28; J gene: TRBJ2-7; D gene: -; clone size: -; CDR3 DNA: TGTGCCAGCAGTCCCCCGGGACTCGGGGGCCACGAGCAGTACTTC; CDR3 protein: CASSPPGLGGHEQYF
V gene: TRBV5-1; J gene: TRBJ1-5; D gene: TRBD1; clone size: -; CDR3 DNA: TGCGCCAGCAGCGCTGGGACAGGACATGATCAGCCCCAGCATTTT; CDR3 protein: CASSAGTGHDQPQHF
V gene: TRBV7-8; J gene: TRBJ1-4; D gene: TRBD1; clone size: -; CDR3 DNA: TGTGCCAGCAGCCTAAACAGGGGGCGGGATGAAAAACTGTTTTTT; CDR3 protein: CASSLNRGRDEKLFF
V gene: TRBV5-1; J gene: TRBJ2-1; D gene: TRBD2; clone size: once; CDR3 DNA: TGCGCCAGCAGCTTGCCTAGCGGGAAGTTTAATGAGCAGTTCTTC; CDR3 protein: CASSLPSGKFNEQFF
V gene: TRBV28; J gene: TRBJ2-7; D gene: -; clone size: -; CDR3 DNA: TGTGCCAGCACGCGGGTACCTGACGAGCAGTACTTC; CDR3 protein: CASTRVPDEQYF
V gene: TRBV30; J gene: TRBJ2-7; D gene: -; clone size: -; CDR3 DNA: TGTGCCTGGAGTGTATCTGGCAGGACGTACGAGCAGTACTTC; CDR3 protein: CAWSVSGRTYEQYF
V gene: TRBV9; J gene: TRBJ2-2; D gene: TRBD1; clone size: once; CDR3 DNA: TGTGCCAGCAGCGGACAGGGGGCCCAATCCCTGCTCGGGGAGCTGTTTTTT; CDR3 protein: CASSGQGAQSLLGELFF
V gene: TRBV10-2; J gene: TRBJ2-1; D gene: -; clone size: -; CDR3 DNA: TGCGCCAGCAGTGAGTCGATTGGCTACAATGAGCAGTTCTTC; CDR3 protein: CASSESIGYNEQFF
V gene: TRBV2; J gene: TRBJ2-7; D gene: -; clone size: -; CDR3 DNA: TGTGCCAGCAGTGAGCAGGGGCGGGGGTACGAGCAGTACTTC; CDR3 protein: CASSEQGRGYEQYF
V gene: TRBV7-2; J gene: TRBJ2-7; D gene: TRBD1; clone size: -; CDR3 DNA: TGTGCCAGCAGCCCGCTACCGGGACAGGGGTACCCGCAGTACTTC; CDR3 protein: CASSPLPGQGYPQYF
V gene: TRBV5-1; J gene: TRBJ2-3; D gene: -; clone size: -; CDR3 DNA: TGCGCCAGCAGCTTATCAGCCACGGATACGCAGTATTTT; CDR3 protein: CASSLSATDTQYF
V gene: TRBV10-3; J gene: TRBJ2-7; D gene: -; clone size: -; CDR3 DNA: TGTGCCATCAGTGAGAGCCTGAACTACGAGCAGTACTTC; CDR3 protein: CAISESLNYEQYF
V gene: TRBV5-1; J gene: TRBJ2-7; D gene: -; clone size: -; CDR3 DNA: TGCGCCAGCAGCTTGGAGAATCGAGGGGAGCAGTACTTC; CDR3 protein: CASSLENRGEQYF
V gene: TRBV6-1; J gene: TRBJ1-2; D gene: -; clone size: -; CDR3 DNA: TGTGCCAGCAGTGGGACCGGTAACTATGGCTACACCTTC; CDR3 protein: CASSGTGNYGYTF
V gene: TRBV28; J gene: TRBJ1-2; D gene: -; clone size: -; CDR3 DNA: TGTGCCAGCAGTTTAGATTTTGTGTCAGGGGCCCAGCGAGGCTACACCTTC; CDR3 protein: CASSLDFVSGAQRGYTF
V gene: TRBV28; J gene: TRBJ2-5; D gene: -; clone size: -; CDR3 DNA: TGTGCCAGCAGTTCCCGAGTTGAGACCCAGTACTTC; CDR3 protein: CASSSRVETQYF
V gene: TRBV7-2; J gene: TRBJ2-5; D gene: TRBD2; clone size: once; CDR3 DNA: TGTGCCAGCAGCTTAGAACTAGCGGGAGAGACCCAGTACTTC; CDR3 protein: CASSLELAGETQYF
V gene: TRBV25-1; J gene: TRBJ2-3; D gene: -; clone size: -; CDR3 DNA: TGTGCCAGCAGGGTCAGCGGCACAGATACGCAGTATTTT; CDR3 protein: CASRVSGTDTQYF
V gene: TRBV7-9; J gene: TRBJ2-7; D gene: -; clone size: -; CDR3 DNA: TGTGCCAGCAGCTTAGCGGAGGGGTCCGAGCAGTACTTC; CDR3 protein: CASSLAEGSEQYF
V gene: TRBV7-2; J gene: TRBJ1-1; D gene: TRBD1; clone size: -; CDR3 DNA: TGTGCCAGCAGTCAAATGGGGACAGTAAACACTGAAGCTTTCTTT; CDR3 protein: CASSQMGTVNTEAFF
V gene: TRBV18; J gene: TRBJ1-2; D gene: -; clone size: -; CDR3 DNA: TGTGCCAGCTCACCAGCCCTATCCCGGGACGGCTATGGCTACACCTTC; CDR3 protein: CASSPALSRDGYGYTF
V gene: TRBV4-1; J gene: TRBJ1-1; D gene: -; clone size: -; CDR3 DNA: TGCGCCAGCAGCCTGCGGGGGGGCACTGAAGCTTTCTTT; CDR3 protein: CASSLRGGTEAFF
V gene: TRBV11-2; J gene: TRBJ1-2; D gene: -; clone size: -; CDR3 DNA: TGTGCCAGCAGACTCCTAACTAAGGGTGGGGGGCACTATGGCTACACCTTC; CDR3 protein: CASRLLTKGGGHYGYTF
V gene: TRBV6-1; J gene: TRBJ1-1; D gene: -; clone size: -; CDR3 DNA: TGTGCCAGCGCGGCAGGGAGAATGAACACTGAAGCTTTCTTT; CDR3 protein: CASAAGRMNTEAFF
V gene: TRBV29-1; J gene: TRBJ2-7; D gene: TRBD1; clone size: -; CDR3 DNA: TGCAGCGTGTCGTTGGGGACAGTTATGCCCTACGAGCAGTACTTC; CDR3 protein: CSVSLGTVMPYEQYF
V gene: TRBV19; J gene: TRBJ2-2; D gene: -; clone size: -; CDR3 DNA: TGTGCCAGTACCCCAGGGGGAGGCACCGGGGAGCTGTTTTTT; CDR3 protein: CASTPGGGTGELFF
V gene: TRBV28; J gene: TRBJ1-1; D gene: -; clone size: -; CDR3 DNA: TGTGCCAGCAGCTACCAAGCAAACACTGAAGCTTTCTTT; CDR3 protein: CASSYQANTEAFF
V gene: TRBV30; J gene: TRBJ2-1; D gene: TRBD2; clone size: -; CDR3 DNA: TGTGCCTGGAGTACCGGACTAGCGGCTCCCAGGGGGGATGAGCAGTTCTTC; CDR3 protein: CAWSTGLAAPRGDEQFF
V gene: TRBV14; J gene: TRBJ2-7; D gene: -; clone size: -; CDR3 DNA: TGTGCCAGCAGCCAAGACCACGAGCAGTACTTC; CDR3 protein: CASSQDHEQYF
V gene: TRBV7-6; J gene: TRBJ2-3; D gene: -; clone size: once; CDR3 DNA: TGTGCCAGCAGCTTATTATCGGTCGCGGGAAGCACAGATACGCAGTATTTT; CDR3 protein: CASSLLSVAGSTDTQYF
V gene: TRBV9; J gene: TRBJ2-5; D gene: -; clone size: -; CDR3 DNA: TGTGCCAGCAGCGCATCGGGGACGGAGACCCAGTACTTC; CDR3 protein: CASSASGTETQYF
V gene: TRBV25-1; J gene: TRBJ1-1; D gene: -; clone size: once; CDR3 DNA: TGTGCCAGCAGCGAACATATAGGAACGGTAGGGAAAGCTTTCTTT; CDR3 protein: CASSEHIGTVGKAFF
V gene: TRBV19; J gene: TRBJ1-5; D gene: -; clone size: -; CDR3 DNA: TGTGCCAGTAGTACCCCAACAGGTCAGCCCCAGCATTTT; CDR3 protein: CASSTPTGQPQHF
V gene: TRBV11-3; J gene: TRBJ2-1; D gene: -; clone size: once; CDR3 DNA: TGTGCCAGCAGCTTAGACGGGGGCTCCTACAATGAGCAGTTCTTC; CDR3 protein: CASSLDGGSYNEQFF